Reported below is one TCR beta chain. This entry comes from a study of T cell changes during pregnancy in multiple sclerosis. Only in-frame clones appear in the TCRdb table, and some are missing; sequencing was by immunoSEQ multiplex PCR. The sample yields some 40,000 clones, around nine tenths seen once. The V gene lost 3 bases and the J gene lost 2 bases, with 17 bases spanning the gap. CDR3 length: 17 amino acids. The germline V gene encodes CDR1 LNHDA and CDR2 SQIVND (reference sequence). The rearrangement links TRBV19 to TRBJ2-1; the D is unclear. The sequencing here drew on CD4+ T cells from peripheral blood mononuclear cells, taken in the third trimester of pregnancy. This sequence was found in a female donor in good health, enrolled as a control in a pregnancy study. CDR3 loop: CASSIHQMNSAYNEQFF. The CDR3 region has the DNA TGTGCCAGTAGTATCCACCAAATGAACTCGGCCTACAATGAGCAGTTCTTC.